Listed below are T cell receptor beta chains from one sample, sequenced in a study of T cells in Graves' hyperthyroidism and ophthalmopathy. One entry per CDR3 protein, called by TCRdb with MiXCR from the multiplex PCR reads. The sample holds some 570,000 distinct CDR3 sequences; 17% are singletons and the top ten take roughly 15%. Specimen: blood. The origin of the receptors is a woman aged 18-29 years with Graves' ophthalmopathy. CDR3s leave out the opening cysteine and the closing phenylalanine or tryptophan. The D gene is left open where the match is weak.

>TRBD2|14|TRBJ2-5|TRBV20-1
SARDLGGRYAETQY
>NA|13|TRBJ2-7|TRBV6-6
ASSYDLPGVSEQY
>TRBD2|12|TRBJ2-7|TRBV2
ASSVGLTQYEQY
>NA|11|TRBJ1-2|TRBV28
ASSGGSNYGYT
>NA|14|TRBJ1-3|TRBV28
ASTLAPGGKGNTIY
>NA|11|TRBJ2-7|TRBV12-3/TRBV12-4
ASSITRDYEQY
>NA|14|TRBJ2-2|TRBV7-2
ASSLGQAANTGELF
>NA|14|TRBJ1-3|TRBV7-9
ASSLGQDVSGNTIY
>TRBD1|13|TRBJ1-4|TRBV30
AWSVRQGAGEKLF
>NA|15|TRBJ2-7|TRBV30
AWSARRDSRTPYEQY
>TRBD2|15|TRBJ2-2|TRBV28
ASSLRAASGNTGELF
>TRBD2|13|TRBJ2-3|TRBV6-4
ASSLAGDGTDTQY
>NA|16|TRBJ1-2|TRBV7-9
ASSSSLGYDRSNFGYT
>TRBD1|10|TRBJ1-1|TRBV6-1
ASRKGQGSAF
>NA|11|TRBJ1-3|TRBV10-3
AITEFPGNTIY
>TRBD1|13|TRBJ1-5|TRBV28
ASRIHRGNNRPQH
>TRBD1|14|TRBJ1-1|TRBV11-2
ASSPPRTGRSTEAF
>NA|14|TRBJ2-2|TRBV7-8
ASSLTPSLSTGELF
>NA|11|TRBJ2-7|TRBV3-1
ASSQGRAGEQY
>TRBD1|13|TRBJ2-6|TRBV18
ASSSTGAGANVLT
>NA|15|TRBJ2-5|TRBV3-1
ASSQGRGWGPQETQY
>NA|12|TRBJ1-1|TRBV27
ASSLLQVNTEAF